This T cell receptor beta chain is drawn from a study of tumor and adjacent non-tumor tissue in lung cancer (dated by TCRdb to the late 2010s). With respect to the entire study: Of the cohort, 12 patients had adenocarcinoma, 2 had squamous cell carcinoma and 1 had small cell lung cancer. The approximately 15 patients were aged about 31 to 80 years, included 10 men and 5 women, and had TNM stage I to III disease. In total, sequencing yielded 125,075,908 productive TCRbeta reads, which works out to an average of approximately 4.2 million reads per sample. Using bulk TCRbeta repertoires from approximately 15 lung cancer patients, the study set lung tumor tissue side by side with matched distant non-tumor lung tissue. TCRbeta CDR3 sequencing was performed on roughly 27 paired specimens, with one tumor sample and one normal lung sample collected per patient.

RNA was extracted from bulk unsorted tissue and checked for quality with a NanoDrop ND-1000 and an Agilent 2100. All donors had newly diagnosed lung cancer, had not received prior chemotherapy, and were admitted for thoracic surgery in China between August and November 2014. Anyone who had undergone radiotherapy or chemotherapy before, or who had another cancer at the same time, was left out of the study. Pieces of surgical tissue measuring about 1-2.1 cm3 were kept in RNAlater solution and held at -80 degrees C until needed. General findings and caveats noted by the study authors: The methods do not name the sequencing platform or mention unique molecular identifiers. The top 100 clones made up a significantly larger cumulative share of the repertoire in normal lung than in tumor tissue. Only around 15 patients were included in the cohort, and the need for larger samples and more detailed clinical data was noted by the authors. Significantly higher TCR diversity was found in younger patients, and higher tumor TCR diversity was associated with shorter overall and disease-free survival. Because peripheral blood was not sequenced, blood TCRbeta repertoires in the lung cancer patients of the study were not examined. TCR diversity (inverse Simpson) was significantly higher in tumor than in normal lung tissue (431.37 vs 166.20, P = 0.0075, Mann-Whitney U test).

Concerning this clonotype itself: The clone's antigen remains unknown. An end of the junction does not agree with germline; a read error may underlie this.

CDR1 WNHNN and CDR2 SYGVQD were looked up in the germline V gene (reference sequence). From the cysteine up to the phenylalanine, the CDR3 has a length of 15 residues. Here the CDR3 DNA is all that survives: 45 bases in frame from base 1. The library came from multiplex PCR. The sequencer was an Illumina HiSeq 2500. Following protocols modified from ARM-PCR, the researchers constructed TCRbeta libraries through three rounds of nested PCR with primers (Table S4). Before sequencing, PCR products in the 200-500 bp range were cut out of the gel and cleaned up using the QIAquick gel extraction kit. As for how the authors treated the data: Reads were cleaned using Trimmomatic, were merged into complete CDR3 sequences using FLASH, and were assigned to V(D)J germline segments using MiTCR. Clonal diversity was calculated as the inverse Simpson's index using VDJtools. In-frame sequences lacking a premature stop codon were counted as productive reads. Through fastp at Q25 and MiXCR, TCRdb rebuilt clones from the public reads, retaining in-frame beta chains. Entries are consolidated by CDR3 protein sequence, retaining the most common genes and DNA. These V and J calls are TCRdb output, not the study's own analysis. Within this sample are 85,000 to 100,000 distinct CDR3 sequences, with 67% of them counted one time only. 18% of the sample is taken by the ten largest.

Sequencing input: lung tumor tissue. Recombination linked TRBV10-1 to TRBJ1-2; the junction holds 7 bases that match TRBD1. The receptor was derived from a man in his 60s with non-small cell lung cancer. The CDR3 region: CANPSHTDRAYDYTF. The base sequence is TGCGCCAACCCATCACATACCGACAGGGCCTATGACTACACCTTC.